The 28 T cell receptor beta chains below were found in one sample sequenced in a study of shared clonotypes between healthy human individuals. Clones were read by immunoSEQ multiplex PCR, and TCRdb kept only the in-frame ones, dropping some. The sample records over 1.5 million clones, under 99% being singletons. Sequencing input: naive CD4+ T cells sorted from blood. Subset reported: CD45RA+ positively selected. These receptors all come from a man aged 25-45 years in good health.

This clone is a singleton in its sample. The junction differs from germline at one of its ends, possibly a read error. The chain combines TRBV15 with TRBJ2-1; 9 bases match TRBD2. Germline V gives CDR1 LNHNV, CDR2 YYDKDF (reference sequence). The CDR3 covers 12 residues. The CDR3 is CATSRGSGSQLF. The CDR3, as DNA: TGTGCCACCAGCAGAGGTAGCGGGAGTCAGCTCTTC.

CDR3 DNA: TGTGCCAGCAGCTCAAGTGGGACAGAAAACATTCAGTACTTC. The encoded protein is CASSSSGTENIQYF. This chain joins TRBV7-8 and TRBJ2-4; 7 bases are a match to TRBD1. J gave up 5 bases and V 4 bases, and 5 bases lay outside the gene matches. Looked up from germline, CDR1 is SGHVS and CDR2 is FQNEAQ. CDR3 size: 14 residues. Full variable domain (missing parts from reference TRBV7-8 and TRBJ2-4): GAGVSQSPRYKVAKRGQDVALRCDPISGHVSLFWYQQALGQGPEFLTYFQNEAQLDKSGLPSDRFFAERPEGSVSTLKIQRTQQEDSAVYLCASSSSGTENIQYFGAGTRLSVL.

This clone is a singleton in its sample. The chain joins TRBV6-5 to TRBJ2-7; D call uncertain. Trimming removed 6 bases from V and 0 bases from J, with 12 bases in between. The CDR3 contains 14 residues. CDR1 and CDR2 from the germline V gene are MNHEY and SVGAGI. The CDR3 sequence is CASRGKTGSYEQYF. The CDR3 coding sequence is TGTGCCAGCAGGGGGAAAACCGGCTCCTACGAGCAGTACTTC.

This chain connects TRBV19 to TRBJ1-1; 8 bases agree with TRBD1. This CDR3 contains 17 residues. Germline-derived CDR1 and CDR2 are LNHDA and SQIVND (reference sequence). V was pared by 3 bases and J by 4 bases, with 13 bases of the junction left unmatched. CDR3 sequence: CASSIRQGAFLGTEAFF. DNA for the CDR3: TGTGCCAGTAGTATCCGGCAGGGGGCTTTTCTTGGCACTGAAGCTTTCTTT.

Only one count was recorded for this clone. Other nucleotide sequences from this sample produce the same CDR3. The chain is built from TRBV18 and TRBJ1-5, with D unclear. The CDR3 covers 14 residues. V shed 0 bases and J shed 2 bases, with 5 bases lying between them. Germline V gives CDR1 KGHSH, CDR2 LQKENI. The CDR3 nucleotides are TGTGCCAGCTCACCACCCTCCGGCAATCAGCCCCAGCATTTT. Protein sequence: CASSPPSGNQPQHF.

The chain uses TRBV5-6 and TRBJ2-7; D call uncertain. V was pared by 4 bases and J by 1 base, with 9 bases between. The CDR3 is 13 amino acids. CDR1 and CDR2 (germline): SGHDT, YYEEEE. In nucleotides, the CDR3 is TGTGCCAGCAGCGAAAGAATTTCCTACGAGCAGTACTTC. This translates into CASSERISYEQYF.

J is TRBJ1-2 and V is TRBV25-1; possibly TRBD1 for D (6 bases). Germline V CDR1 and CDR2: MGHDK, SYGVNS. V lost 8 bases, J lost 2 bases, and 15 bases lay in between. The CDR3 loop spans 14 amino acids. In DNA, the CDR3 is TGTGCCAGCTCTGAAAGGGGGAGGAACTATGGCTACACCTTC. Residues: CASSERGRNYGYTF.

The CDR3 DNA reads TGTGCCAGCAGCTTACGGTTGACAAGCTCCTACAATGAGCAGTTCTTC. Translation: CASSLRLTSSYNEQFF. This chain joins TRBV7-9 and TRBJ2-1; D is uncertain. The CDR3 length is 16 residues. Trimming took 2 bases from V and 0 from J, leaving 11 bases between them. Germline-derived CDR1 and CDR2 are SEHNR and FQNEAQ (reference sequence).

The rearrangement uses TRBV5-1 and TRBJ2-7; 7 bases line up with TRBD2. V gave up 2 bases and J gave up 6 bases; unmatched junction bases: 17. Germline CDR1 SGHRS, CDR2 YFSETQ. The CDR3 runs 17 residues. CDR3 protein: CASSFSGLAATFSEQYF. CDR3 nucleotide sequence: TGCGCCAGCAGCTTTTCAGGGCTAGCGGCCACCTTCTCCGAGCAGTACTTC.

The V call is TRBV28, the J call TRBJ2-5; possible D gene TRBD1, 5 bases. This CDR3 region has 13 residues. V shed 5 bases and J shed 6 bases, with 13 bases lying between them. The germline V gene has CDR1 MDHEN and CDR2 SYDVKM. CDR3 protein: CASSIQGPQTQYF. CDR3 nucleotides: TGTGCCAGCAGTATTCAGGGTCCGCAGACCCAGTACTTC. Combining the CDR3 with reference TRBV28 and TRBJ2-5 gives the whole variable domain DVKVTQSSRYLVKRTGEKVFLECVQDMDHENMFWYRQDPGLGLRLIYFSYDVKMKEKGDIPEGYSVSREKKERFSLILESASTNQTSMYLCASSIQGPQTQYFGPGTRLLVL.

The chain uses TRBV2 and TRBJ2-7, with TRBD1 identical over 11 bases. In germline, CDR1 is SNHLY, CDR2 FYNNEI. This CDR3 has 13 amino acids. Losses at the gene ends were 6 bases for V and 5 bases for J; bases not matched to a gene: 3. The CDR3 reads CASSRTGGHEQYF. For the CDR3, the DNA is TGTGCCAGCAGCAGGACAGGGGGCCACGAGCAGTACTTC.

The chain carries TRBV5-1 and TRBJ2-6; D is ambiguous. Germline CDR1 SGHRS, CDR2 YFSETQ. The V end was cut by 3 bases, the J end by 0 bases, with 7 bases between. The CDR3 has 15 amino acids. CDR3 sequence (DNA): TGCGCCAGCAGCTCTCAGCGCTCTGGGGCCAACGTCCTGACTTTC. Translated, it gives CASSSQRSGANVLTF.

Turning to this clone: The same CDR3 also results from other DNA sequences found in this sample. J is TRBJ1-4 and V is TRBV5-1; D perhaps matches TRBD1 (5 bases). The CDR3 totals 14 residues. Trimming shortened V by 2 bases and J by 0 bases, and 5 bases separated the two germline ends. The germline CDR1 and CDR2 sequences are SGHRS and YFSETQ. The CDR3 DNA sequence: TGCGCCAGCAGCTTAGGGGCAACTAATGAAAAACTGTTTTTT. Its translation: CASSLGATNEKLFF.

This chain links TRBV4-1 with TRBJ2-6; D is unclear. The CDR3 spans 16 residues. Looked up from germline, CDR1 is MGHRA and CDR2 is YSYEKL. V lost 1 base and J 3 bases, leaving 10 bases between the germline ends. The CDR3 nucleotides read TGCGCCAGCAGCCAAGGGAGAGGCCATGGGGCCAACGTCCTGACTTTC. Protein product: CASSQGRGHGANVLTF.

The rearrangement links TRBV2 to TRBJ1-5; D gene unclear. The CDR3 covers 11 residues. V was pared by 4 bases and J by 5 bases, with 3 bases between. Germline V gives CDR1 SNHLY, CDR2 FYNNEI. The CDR3 nucleotides read TGTGCCAGCAGTGTGGATCAGCCCCAGCATTTT. This encodes CASSVDQPQHF.

This sequence joins TRBV7-2 and TRBJ2-2, with TRBD1 matching over 10 bases. The germline V gene encodes CDR1 SGHTA and CDR2 FQGNSA. V was clipped by 5 bases and J by 4 bases; unmatched bases: 7. The CDR3 extends over 16 amino acids. The CDR3 bases are TGTGCCAGCAGCCTCGGACAGGGGGTGGCCACCGGGGAGCTGTTTTTT. Its protein product is CASSLGQGVATGELFF.

This clone was observed once. This rearrangement joins TRBV12-5 to TRBJ2-1; TRBD1 is a possible D gene (6 bases). Germline V gives CDR1 LGHNT, CDR2 FRNRAP. The CDR3 length is 17 residues. Trimming stripped 2 bases from V and 0 bases from J, with 14 bases between. The chain's CDR3 is CASGLSRDRSSYNEQFF. CDR3 DNA sequence: TGTGCTAGTGGTTTGTCTCGAGACAGGAGCTCCTACAATGAGCAGTTCTTC.

J is TRBJ2-3 and V is TRBV6-4; 9 nucleotides agree with TRBD2. The CDR3 has 15 residues. Germline-derived CDR1 and CDR2 are MRHNA and SNTAGT. V was pared by 5 bases and J by 2 bases, with 5 bases of the junction left unmatched. CDR3 in DNA: TGTGCCAGCAGTAAGACTAGCGGCTACACAGATACGCAGTATTTT. Its protein product is CASSKTSGYTDTQYF.

The chain links TRBV18 to TRBJ1-2; D gene uncertain. The V end was cut by 6 bases, the J end by 2 bases, with 10 bases between. Looked up from germline, CDR1 is KGHSH and CDR2 is LQKENI. The CDR3 contains 13 residues. In DNA form, the CDR3 reads TGTGCCAGCTCCCGGGGAGGGAACTATGGCTACACCTTC. This encodes CASSRGGNYGYTF.

The chain combines TRBV19 with TRBJ2-4, with D unclear. V gave up 3 bases and J gave up 8 bases, with 11 bases separating them. Germline CDR1 and CDR2: LNHDA and SQIVND (reference sequence). There are 13 residues in the CDR3. CDR3: CASSIARWDIQYF. CDR3 sequence (DNA): TGTGCCAGTAGTATTGCCCGTTGGGACATTCAGTACTTC.

This sequence joins TRBV28 and TRBJ2-1, with a tentative D call TRBD2 (6 bases). Germline CDR1 MDHEN, CDR2 SYDVKM. Trimming took off 5 bases at V and 8 bases at J, with 13 bases between the two ends. This CDR3 is built from 13 residues. CDR3 residues: CASSPRASDEQFF. The CDR3 coding sequence is TGTGCCAGCAGTCCCCGAGCTAGCGATGAGCAGTTCTTC.

The chain joins TRBV30 to TRBJ2-1; TRBD2 might be the D (6 bases). This CDR3 is 16 amino acids long. The V gene lost 2 bases and the J gene lost 5 bases, with 19 bases spanning the gap. The V gene's germline CDR1 is GTSNPN and CDR2 SVGIG (reference sequence). The CDR3 nucleotides read TGTGCCTGGAGTACCCCCTACCGACTAGTACACAATGAGCAGTTCTTC. Encoded protein: CAWSTPYRLVHNEQFF.

J is TRBJ2-5 and V is TRBV15; TRBD2 might be the D (5 bases). V shed 0 bases and J shed 0 bases, with 8 bases lying between them. There are 15 residues in the CDR3. CDR1 LNHNV and CDR2 YYDKDF come from the germline V gene (reference sequence). The CDR3 reads CATSRDAGDQETQYF. The CDR3, as DNA: TGTGCCACCAGCAGAGATGCGGGCGACCAAGAGACCCAGTACTTC.

The chain combines TRBV2 with TRBJ2-1; 9 bases are shared with TRBD2. The germline gives CDR1 SNHLY, CDR2 FYNNEI. This CDR3 contains 15 residues. With V trimmed by 7 bases and J by 8 bases, 12 bases remained unmatched. The CDR3 is CASTLTGTSLHEQFF. DNA for the CDR3: TGTGCCAGCACCTTGACCGGGACTAGCCTCCATGAGCAGTTCTTC. The complete variable domain, with remaining parts taken from reference TRBV2 and TRBJ2-1, reads EPEVTQTPSHQVTQMGQEVILRCVPISNHLYFYWYRQILGQKVEFLVSFYNNEISEKSEIFDDQFSVERPDGSNFTLKIRSTKLEDSAMYFCASTLTGTSLHEQFFGPGTRLTVL.

The V gene is TRBV7-2, the J gene TRBJ2-1, with 8 nucleotides matching TRBD2. V was clipped by 1 base and J by 1 base; unmatched bases: 3. The CDR3 totals 16 residues. The germline V gene encodes CDR1 SGHTA and CDR2 FQGNSA. DNA of the CDR3: TGTGCCAGCAGCTTAGAATCTAGCGGGTCCTACAATGAGCAGTTCTTC. Translated: CASSLESSGSYNEQFF.

This chain connects TRBV28 to TRBJ1-5; D is perhaps TRBD1 (6 bases). From germline, CDR1 is MDHEN and CDR2 SYDVKM. This CDR3 region has 15 residues. Trimming removed 5 bases from V and 5 bases from J, with 16 bases in between. The CDR3 bases are TGTGCCAGCAGTGCGGACAGCCCCAAGGATCAGCCCCAGCATTTT. It specifies CASSADSPKDQPQHF. The full variable domain, with the rest looked up from reference TRBV28 and TRBJ1-5, is DVKVTQSSRYLVKRTGEKVFLECVQDMDHENMFWYRQDPGLGLRLIYFSYDVKMKEKGDIPEGYSVSREKKERFSLILESASTNQTSMYLCASSADSPKDQPQHFGDGTRLSIL.

The gene calls are TRBV7-2 and TRBJ2-7; D not certain. The germline gives CDR1 SGHTA, CDR2 FQGNSA. Trimming shortened V by 1 base and J by 2 bases, and 9 bases separated the two germline ends. The CDR3 totals 14 residues. The CDR3 region is CASSLDARTYEQYF. CDR3 bases: TGTGCCAGCAGCTTAGACGCCCGCACCTACGAGCAGTACTTC.

Worth noting for this clone: Other DNA sequences of this sample code for an identical CDR3. The chain recombines TRBV5-1 with TRBJ2-6; no reliable D call. The CDR3 sequence is 15 residues long. V was pared by 1 base and J by 4 bases, with 9 bases between. Germline CDR1 and CDR2: SGHRS and YFSETQ. CDR3 sequence: CASSLTGAGANVLTF. The CDR3 nucleotides are TGCGCCAGCAGCTTGACGGGCGCCGGGGCCAACGTCCTGACTTTC. The full variable domain, with the rest looked up from reference TRBV5-1 and TRBJ2-6, is KAGVTQTPRYLIKTRGQQVTLSCSPISGHRSVSWYQQTPGQGLQFLFEYFSETQRNKGNFPGRFSGRQFSNSRSEMNVSTLELGDSALYLCASSLTGAGANVLTFGAGSRLTVL.